Each of the 19 T cell receptor beta chains below was sequenced from the same sample in a study of long-term antiretroviral therapy in people with HIV. immunoSEQ v3.0 was run at survey level. The repertoire was sequenced with immunoSEQ multiplex PCR; TCRdb's copy has only in-frame clones and lacks some. This table holds 20,000 to 30,000 clones, around 90% found once. Sequencing used unsorted PBMCs, obtained 1.8 years before starting antiretroviral therapy. These receptors were taken from a man in his forties or fifties with HIV.

The chain recombines TRBV7-2 with TRBJ2-7; tentatively, D is TRBD1 (5 bases). The CDR3 consists of 14 residues. CDR1 is SGHTA and CDR2 is FQGNSA in the germline V gene. Trimming pared 10 bases from V and 0 bases from J, leaving 16 bases between. The CDR3 loop is CATKPTVSSYEQYF. CDR3 coding DNA: TGTGCCACCAAACCGACAGTGAGCTCCTACGAGCAGTACTTC.

This clone occurred once. The CDR3 nucleotides are TGCGCCAGCAGCCAAGAGAGTCGAGGGAGCACAGATACGCAGTATTTT. Translation: CASSQESRGSTDTQYF. V and J are TRBV4-1 and TRBJ2-3; possibly TRBD2 for D (5 bases). V shed 0 bases and J shed 0 bases, with 10 bases lying between them. Germline V CDR1 and CDR2: MGHRA, YSYEKL. The CDR3 runs 16 residues.

V gene TRBV5-5 combines with J gene TRBJ1-1, with 7 bases that match TRBD1. V trimming: 5 bases; J trimming: 5 bases; junction bases outside the gene matches: 3. CDR3 length: 12 amino acids. Germline lookup yields CDR1 SGHKS and CDR2 YYEKEE (reference sequence). DNA of the CDR3: TGTGCCAGCAGGACAGGGTCGACTGAAGCTTTCTTT. Translated, it gives CASRTGSTEAFF.

This chain connects TRBV7-2 to TRBJ2-4; D tentatively fits TRBD1 or TRBD2 (5 bases each). Germline CDR1 SGHTA, CDR2 FQGNSA. The CDR3 length is 15 residues. The V end lost 3 bases, the J end lost 0 bases, and 9 bases lay between the germline ends. CDR3 amino acids: CASSFPGTAKNIQYF. For the CDR3, the DNA is TGTGCCAGCAGCTTCCCCGGGACAGCCAAAAACATTCAGTACTTC. The entire variable domain, with the rest obtained from reference TRBV7-2 and TRBJ2-4, is as follows: GAGVSQSPSNKVTEKGKDVELRCDPISGHTALYWYRQSLGQGLEFLIYFQGNSAPDKSGLPSDRFSAERTGGSVSTLTIQRTQQEDSAVYLCASSFPGTAKNIQYFGAGTRLSVL.

J is TRBJ2-3 and V is TRBV5-1; D gene unclear. The CDR3 sequence is 15 residues long. Between the trimmed V and J ends, which lost 0 bases and 1 base, there was a span of 9 bases. The germline gives CDR1 SGHRS, CDR2 YFSETQ. The CDR3 DNA is TGCGCCAGCAGCTTGGACGGCGCGGGCACAGATACGCAGTATTTT. Translating it yields CASSLDGAGTDTQYF.

The chain carries TRBV18 and TRBJ1-2, with D possibly matching TRBD1 (5 bases). V dropped 3 bases and J dropped 4 bases, with 15 bases sitting between them. Germline CDR1 reads KGHSH; CDR2 reads LQKENI. The CDR3 is made up of 15 amino acids. The CDR3 bases are TGTGCCAGCTCACCTATTGGAGGGACGGGCTATGGCTACACCTTC. This codes for CASSPIGGTGYGYTF.

The rearrangement links TRBV5-1 to TRBJ1-1, with 7 positions matching TRBD1. The junction had 5 bases not matched to a gene; V was cut back by 1 base and J by 5 bases. Germline CDR1 is SGHRS and CDR2 is YFSETQ. The CDR3 has 14 amino acids. The CDR3 reads CASSLYRGGTEAFF. The CDR3 nucleotides read TGCGCCAGCAGCTTGTACAGGGGAGGGACTGAAGCTTTCTTT.

The chain couples TRBV5-1 to TRBJ2-7; 10 bases line up with TRBD2. CDR1 SGHRS and CDR2 YFSETQ come from the germline V gene. CDR3 length: 15 residues. V gave up 4 bases and J gave up 4 bases; unmatched junction bases: 8. The CDR3 nucleotides read TGCGCCAGCAGCCCCCTGTCTAGCGGGAGATACGAGCAGTACTTC. This codes for CASSPLSSGRYEQYF. Combining the CDR3 with reference TRBV5-1 and TRBJ2-7 gives the whole variable domain KAGVTQTPRYLIKTRGQQVTLSCSPISGHRSVSWYQQTPGQGLQFLFEYFSETQRNKGNFPGRFSGRQFSNSRSEMNVSTLELGDSALYLCASSPLSSGRYEQYFGPGTRLTVT.

CDR3 in amino acids: CASSAGTTRAYEQYF. The CDR3 nucleotides are TGTGCCAGCAGCGCGGGGACCACCCGTGCCTACGAGCAGTACTTC. V usage is TRBV11-2 and J usage is TRBJ2-7, with D possibly being TRBD2 (6 bases). Germline CDR1 SGHAT, CDR2 FQNNGV. This CDR3 is 15 amino acids long. The V gene lost 5 bases and the J gene lost 2 bases, with 16 bases spanning the gap.

The chain uses TRBV5-1 and TRBJ2-2; D unclear. Trimming shortened V by 2 bases and J by 0 bases, and 8 bases separated the two germline ends. CDR1 and CDR2 from the germline V gene are SGHRS and YFSETQ. CDR3 length: 15 residues. For the CDR3, the DNA is TGCGCCAGCAGCTTTGGCACCCCGAACACCGGGGAGCTGTTTTTT. It specifies CASSFGTPNTGELFF.

This clone was picked up a small number of times. The rearrangement links TRBV6-4 to TRBJ2-7; TRBD1 matches at 7 bases. Germline V gives CDR1 MRHNA, CDR2 SNTAGT. The J segment lost 6 bases and the V segment lost 1 base, leaving 15 bases of the junction unmatched. This CDR3 has 17 residues. As DNA, the CDR3 is TGTGCCAGCAGTGACTGGTTACTCGGACAGGCCCGTCGCGAGCAGTACTTC. This sequence encodes CASSDWLLGQARREQYF.

The V and J genes are TRBV7-3 and TRBJ1-1, with TRBD1 identical over 7 bases. V shed 5 bases, J shed 1 base, and the junction held 7 bases outside the gene matches. This CDR3 is built from 15 residues. Germline V gene data show CDR1 as SGHTA and CDR2 as FQGTGA. This chain's CDR3 is CASSLHRQGNTEAFF. In nucleotides, the CDR3 is TGTGCCAGCAGCCTCCACAGACAGGGGAACACTGAAGCTTTCTTT.

The chain is built from TRBV5-1 and TRBJ1-1; perhaps TRBD1 as D (6 bases). Germline CDR1 is SGHRS and CDR2 is YFSETQ. V lost 1 base, J lost 1 base, and 11 bases lay in between. This CDR3 is 15 amino acids long. The CDR3 here is CASSLFGGENTEAFF. CDR3 DNA: TGCGCCAGCAGCTTGTTTGGGGGCGAGAACACTGAAGCTTTCTTT.

This clone was counted a single time. V and J are TRBV6-6 and TRBJ2-2; 10 bases line up with TRBD1. The CDR3 extends over 14 amino acids. V was clipped by 5 bases and J by 6 bases; unmatched bases: 3. Germline CDR1 is MNHNY and CDR2 is SVGAGI (reference sequence). The CDR3 here is CASSRQGASGELFF. CDR3 bases: TGTGCCAGCAGTCGACAGGGGGCGTCCGGGGAGCTGTTTTTT.

V is TRBV12-5 and J is TRBJ1-1; D possibly corresponds to TRBD1 (5 bases). Trimming left V 6 bases short and J 0 bases short, with 29 bases between. CDR3 length equals 20 residues. Germline assignment: CDR1 LGHNT and CDR2 FRNRAP. CDR3 bases: TGTGCTAGTGGCCCCGGCCCAGCAGCTATATCCCAGGGCGTGAACACTGAAGCTTTCTTT. Its translation: CASGPGPAAISQGVNTEAFF.

The rearrangement joins TRBV9 to TRBJ2-3; 11 bases match TRBD2. The V segment lost 4 bases and the J segment 4 bases; nucleotides outside the gene matches: 5. CDR1 is SGDLS and CDR2 is YYNGEE in the germline V gene. The CDR3 has 15 amino acids. The CDR3 loop is CASSISGGASDTQYF. The CDR3 bases are TGTGCCAGCAGCATTAGCGGGGGGGCCTCAGATACGCAGTATTTT. Combining the CDR3 with reference TRBV9 and TRBJ2-3 gives the whole variable domain DSGVTQTPKHLITATGQRVTLRCSPRSGDLSVYWYQQSLDQGLQFLIQYYNGEERAKGNILERFSAQQFPDLHSELNLSSLELGDSALYFCASSISGGASDTQYFGPGTRLTVL.

The chain carries TRBV21-1 and TRBJ2-7; the D call of TRBD2 is as the table states it, not checked on the DNA. TRBV21-1 is classified as a pseudogene. The CDR3 contains 16 residues. The CDR3 spells CASTKMGLLTTYEQYF. CDR3 nucleotide sequence: TGTGCCAGCACCAAGATGGGACTCCTCACAACCTACGAGCAGTACTTC.

The chain carries TRBV5-1 and TRBJ1-2; TRBD1 matches 9 bases. V was clipped by 3 bases and J by 6 bases; unmatched bases: 6. The CDR3 totals 14 residues. Germline CDR1 and CDR2: SGHRS and YFSETQ. The CDR3 here is CASSYYRGQNGYTF. The DNA of the CDR3 is TGCGCCAGCAGCTACTACAGGGGGCAGAATGGCTACACCTTC.

The chain couples TRBV30 to TRBJ1-2; a weak D match, TRBD1 (6 bases). The germline CDR1 and CDR2 sequences are GTSNPN and SVGIG (reference sequence). V dropped 0 bases and J dropped 2 bases, with 10 bases sitting between them. The CDR3 consists of 14 residues. CDR3 region: CAWSVYGGNYGYTF. CDR3 coding DNA: TGTGCCTGGAGTGTATACGGGGGCAACTATGGCTACACCTTC. The variable domain in full, with the rest retrieved from reference TRBV30 and TRBJ1-2, is SQTIHQWPATLVQPVGSPLSLECTVEGTSNPNLYWYRQAAGRGLQLLFYSVGIGQISSEVPQNLSASRPQDRQFILSSKKLLLSDSGFYLCAWSVYGGNYGYTFGSGTRLTVV.